This TCR beta chain was sequenced for a study of T-cell memory formation after mild COVID-19. Whole-study context: Largely, the TCR clusters proved donor specific.

The sample holds a few counts of this clonotype. Amplification by 5'RACE using constant-segment primers produced TCR alpha and TCR beta cDNA libraries that carried sample barcodes and UMIs. From the 5' RACE reads, TCRdb called clonotypes with MiXCR, one entry per CDR3 protein. Among 150,000 to 200,000 distinct CDR3 sequences listed, 14% were seen once. The V gene's germline CDR1 is SGHRS and CDR2 YFSETQ. Trimming stripped 3 bases from V and 3 bases from J, with 12 bases between. This CDR3 has 14 amino acids. The rearrangement joins TRBV5-1 to TRBJ2-5; possibly TRBD1 for D (7 bases). Sequencing was done on a sample of PBMCs or a T cell subset sorted from them (not recorded which). The receptor's source is an adult woman who had mild COVID-19 (a few samples of this study predate the infection). Cell type and time point are not known. The DNA of the CDR3 is TGCGCCAGCAGCTGGAGGGGGACAGAAGAGACCCAGTACTTC. It encodes CASSWRGTEETQYF.